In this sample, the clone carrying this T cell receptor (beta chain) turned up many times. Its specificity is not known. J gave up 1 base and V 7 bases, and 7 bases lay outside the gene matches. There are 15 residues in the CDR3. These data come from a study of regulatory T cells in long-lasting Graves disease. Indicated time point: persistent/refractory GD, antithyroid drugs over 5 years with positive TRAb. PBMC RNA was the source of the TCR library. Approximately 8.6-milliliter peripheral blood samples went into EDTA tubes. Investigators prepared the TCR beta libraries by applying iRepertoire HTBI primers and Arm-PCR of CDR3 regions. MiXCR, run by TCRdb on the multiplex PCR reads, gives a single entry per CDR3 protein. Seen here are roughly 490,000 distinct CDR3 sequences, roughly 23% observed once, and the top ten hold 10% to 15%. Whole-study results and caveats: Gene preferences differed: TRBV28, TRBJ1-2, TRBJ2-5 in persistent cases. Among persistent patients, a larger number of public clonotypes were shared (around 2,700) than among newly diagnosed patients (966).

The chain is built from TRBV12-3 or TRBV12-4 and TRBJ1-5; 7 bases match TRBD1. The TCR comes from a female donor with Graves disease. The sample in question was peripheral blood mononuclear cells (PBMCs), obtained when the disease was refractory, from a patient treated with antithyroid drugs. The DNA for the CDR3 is TGTGCCAGCATCAAACAGGGGAGCAGCAATCAGCCCCAGCATTTT. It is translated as CASIKQGSSNQPQHF.